This T cell receptor beta chain was observed in a study of radiation and T cells in renal cell carcinoma. The repertoire was sequenced with immunoSEQ multiplex PCR; TCRdb's copy has only in-frame clones and lacks some. The sample shows approximately 94,000 clones, 70% to 85% of them seen only once. From germline, CDR1 is MNHEY and CDR2 SVGAGI. V dropped 6 bases and J dropped 7; count of bases not matched to a gene: 8. This CDR3 has 13 amino acids. Time point defined: baseline pretreatment blood. Documented treatment: 15 Gy SBRT to primary tumor, nephrectomy 4 weeks later. V gene TRBV6-5 combines with J gene TRBJ1-2; 7 nucleotides line up with TRBD1. The TCR comes from a man aged 55 to 70 with renal cell carcinoma. Sequenced material: blood, taken from a patient whose treatment included radiotherapy and nephrectomy. The DNA of the CDR3 is TGTGCCAGCAGCCCCACAGGGGTGGGTGGCTACACCTTC. Residues: CASSPTGVGGYTF.